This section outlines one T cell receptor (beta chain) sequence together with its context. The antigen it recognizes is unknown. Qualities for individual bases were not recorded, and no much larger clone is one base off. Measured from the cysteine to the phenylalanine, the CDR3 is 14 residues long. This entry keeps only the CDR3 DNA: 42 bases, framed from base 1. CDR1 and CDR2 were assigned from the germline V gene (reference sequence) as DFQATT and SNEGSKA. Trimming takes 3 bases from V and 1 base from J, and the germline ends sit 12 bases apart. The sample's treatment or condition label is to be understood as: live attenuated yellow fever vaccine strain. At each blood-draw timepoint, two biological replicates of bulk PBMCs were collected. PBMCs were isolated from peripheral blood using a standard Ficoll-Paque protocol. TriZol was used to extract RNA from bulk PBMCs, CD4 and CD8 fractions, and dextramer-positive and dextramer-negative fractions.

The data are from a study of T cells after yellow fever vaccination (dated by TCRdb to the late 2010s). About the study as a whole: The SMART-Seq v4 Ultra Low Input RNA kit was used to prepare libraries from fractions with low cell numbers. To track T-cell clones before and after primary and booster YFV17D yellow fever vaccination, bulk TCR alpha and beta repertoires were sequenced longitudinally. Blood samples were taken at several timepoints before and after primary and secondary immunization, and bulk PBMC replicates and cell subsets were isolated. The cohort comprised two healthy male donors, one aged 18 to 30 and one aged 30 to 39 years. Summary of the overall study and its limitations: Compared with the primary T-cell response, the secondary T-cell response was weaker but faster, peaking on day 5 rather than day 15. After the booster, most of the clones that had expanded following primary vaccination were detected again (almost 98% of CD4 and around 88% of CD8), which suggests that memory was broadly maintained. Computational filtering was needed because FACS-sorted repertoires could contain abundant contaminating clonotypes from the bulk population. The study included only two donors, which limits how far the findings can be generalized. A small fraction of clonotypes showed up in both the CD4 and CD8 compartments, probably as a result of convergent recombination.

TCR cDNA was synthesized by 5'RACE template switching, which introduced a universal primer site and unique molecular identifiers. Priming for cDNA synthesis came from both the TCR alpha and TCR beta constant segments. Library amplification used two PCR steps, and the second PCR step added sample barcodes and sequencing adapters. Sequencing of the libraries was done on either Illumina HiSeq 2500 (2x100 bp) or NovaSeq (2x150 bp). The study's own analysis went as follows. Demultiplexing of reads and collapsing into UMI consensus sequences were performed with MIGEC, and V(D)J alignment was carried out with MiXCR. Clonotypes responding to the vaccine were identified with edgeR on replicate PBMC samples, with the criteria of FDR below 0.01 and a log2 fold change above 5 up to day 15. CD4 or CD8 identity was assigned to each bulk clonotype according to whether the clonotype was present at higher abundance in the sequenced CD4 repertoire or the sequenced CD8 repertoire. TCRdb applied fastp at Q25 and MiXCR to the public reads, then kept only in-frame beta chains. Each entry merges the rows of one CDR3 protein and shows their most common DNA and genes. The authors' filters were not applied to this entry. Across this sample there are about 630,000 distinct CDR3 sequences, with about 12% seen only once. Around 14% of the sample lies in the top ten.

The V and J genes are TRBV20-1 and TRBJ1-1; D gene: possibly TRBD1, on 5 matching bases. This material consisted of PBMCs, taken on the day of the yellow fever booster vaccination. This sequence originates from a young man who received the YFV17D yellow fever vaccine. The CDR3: CSARTDGGNTEAFF. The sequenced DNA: TGCAGTGCTAGGACAGACGGGGGGAACACTGAAGCTTTCTTT.